Sequencing of this T cell receptor (beta chain) was carried out in a study of Graves' ophthalmopathy and Graves' hyperthyroidism (dated by TCRdb to the late 2010s). For context, the study as a whole: Stable hyperthyroidism was defined as no progression to ophthalmopathy within 18 months of follow-up. To explore V-J signatures that distinguish ophthalmopathy from hyperthyroidism, a discovery set of about a hundred patients was enrolled, made up of under 50 with ophthalmopathy and roughly 57 with stable hyperthyroidism. In total, 135 blood samples were TCR-sequenced: some 40 ophthalmopathy, approximately 80 hyperthyroidism and approximately 17 hyperthyroidism-to-ophthalmopathy patients. In five or six hyperthyroidism patients, T-cell repertoires of thyroid tissue and blood were compared. Following sample collection, hyperthyroidism patients were given methimazole at a starting dose of 30 mg daily, and ophthalmopathy patients were given high-dose intravenous methylprednisolone. An independent validation cohort comprised 18 to 20 hyperthyroidism patients and 15 to 17 patients who later progressed from hyperthyroidism to ophthalmopathy. TCR beta repertoire signatures were used to distinguish Graves' ophthalmopathy from Graves' hyperthyroidism and to predict progression to ophthalmopathy. The research as a whole found: In cross-validation, the 13-signature model distinguished ophthalmopathy from stable hyperthyroidism with 85% to 90% sensitivity and about 84% specificity, and in the test set the corresponding values were roughly 80% and 76%. In validation, the model predicted ophthalmopathy progression with about 71% sensitivity and less than 80% specificity; some 13 predicted patients were CT-confirmed with GO in a median of around 6.5 months. No statistical method was used to set the sample size in advance, and the investigators knew which group each participant was assigned to. Among expanded thyroid clonotypes with frequency above 0.001, most also showed up in blood, which suggests that blood repertoires may reflect the thyroid immune response.

For repertoire sequencing, the TCR beta CDR3 regions were amplified from RNA transcripts. The first round was an RT-PCR using HTBI primers with the Qiagen OneStep RT-PCR kit, and this first round was followed by a second-round multiplex PCR, then size selection and purification. Libraries were sequenced paired-end with 100 bp reads on an Illumina HiSeq2000. The authors' pipeline ran thus. SOAPnuke was used for read processing, and reads with adapters, uncalled bases, a mean Phred below 15, or no exact constant-primer or identifier match were discarded. COPE v1.2.5 was used to merge the high-quality paired reads. Each unique nucleotide sequence was treated as a clonotype, and MiTCR v1.1 was used to align the clonotypes to the IMGT TRB V, D and J references. Analysis was restricted to V-J combinations with a frequency above 0.0001, which covered about 99% of repertoires. For each V-J combination, a TCR clonal expansion and chaos score was defined as F50 clonal expansion divided by the chaos observed in the TCRdist matrix. Welch's t-statistics and random forest were used to narrow the features down to 13 V-J combinations, which were then fed into a naive Bayes classifier. The Morisita-Horn index was used to measure how similar the thyroid and blood repertoires were. Through fastp at Q25 and MiXCR, TCRdb rebuilt clones from the public reads, retaining in-frame beta chains. Entries that share a CDR3 protein sequence are merged under the most common genes and DNA. The V and J calls follow TCRdb's processing rather than the paper's. In all, the sample holds approximately 1.2 million distinct CDR3 sequences, and 35% to 40% of those were seen once. The top ten clones comprise roughly 11% of the sample.

Hyperthyroidism patients were newly diagnosed, with disease duration under 2 months, and aged 18 to 65 years. Anyone with other autoimmune diseases, uncontrolled infections, pregnancy or lactation was excluded from the study. Clinical symptoms, serum thyroxine, TRAb, thyroid ultrasound and orbital computed tomography formed the basis of the diagnosis. Total RNA was extracted using Trizol reagent, and RNA quality was checked on an Agilent 2100 Bioanalyzer. As to this clonotype: Its recognized antigen is unknown. Base qualities are not at hand, and no much larger clone is one base apart.

Taken from the germline V gene, the CDR1 and CDR2 loops are SGHAT and FQNNGV. Trimmed from V: 5 bases; trimmed from J: 2 bases; junction bases lacking a gene match: 12. From the cysteine through the phenylalanine, the CDR3 covers 17 amino acids. Just CDR3 DNA is preserved here, 51 bases in frame from base 1. The sequence was obtained from an adult man with Graves' hyperthyroidism. The sequenced sample was peripheral blood or thyroid tissue (not recorded which). The chain is assembled from TRBV11-2 and TRBJ2-7; 10 bases in between match TRBD1. Here the CDR3 is given as CASSRLGTGDLAYEQYF. The bases are TGTGCCAGCAGCCGTCTAGGGACAGGGGATTTGGCCTACGAGCAGTACTTC. Where the CDR3 stops, the reference TRBV11-2 and TRBJ2-7 genes take over; the full variable domain is EAGVAQSPRYKIIEKRQSVAFWCNPISGHATLYWYQQILGQGPKLLIQFQNNGVVDDSQLPKDRFSAERLKGVDSTLKIQPAKLEDSAVYLCASSRLGTGDLAYEQYFGPGTRLTVT.